The text below deals with one T cell receptor beta chain. Its antigen is still unknown. The source of the sample is a study of identical twins. Regarding the study as a whole: Cross-sectional statistics underpinned the conclusions; the same donors were not followed.

TCRdb reprocessed the 5' RACE reads via MiXCR and lists one record per CDR3 protein. The data hold some 260,000 distinct CDR3 sequences, with 11% to 15% observed a single time. The CDR3 totals 15 residues. Per germline, CDR1 MDHEN and CDR2 SYDVKM. Trimming cost V 6 bases and J 0 bases, with 12 bases left between them. Sequencing was performed on memory (CD45RO+) T cells sorted from blood. The rearrangement uses TRBV28 and TRBJ1-5; D possibly corresponds to TRBD1 (6 bases). This clonotype was sampled from a woman in her late teens or twenties in good health. The CDR3 region has the DNA TGTGCCAGCAGGTTACAGGGCTATAGCAATCAGCCCCAGCATTTT. It codes for CASRLQGYSNQPQHF.